The present entry profiles one T cell receptor beta chain with its context. The germline V and J ends were trimmed by 5 bases and 5 bases, with 12 bases remaining between them. This CDR3 is 13 amino acids long. Germline V gene sequence: CDR1 MNHEY, CDR2 SVGAGI. The sample belongs to a study of graft-versus-host responses after intestinal transplantation. The data were produced by immunoSEQ multiplex PCR, yet TCRdb's version contains in-frame clones alone and is incomplete. The sample comprises about 46,000 clones, roughly 91% of which are singletons, and 4.5% to 7.5% rests with the top ten. This clonotype was sampled from a human patient who received an intestinal transplant, so some T cells may come from the graft donor. The material sequenced was PBMCs, taken 786 days after a first intestinal transplant, on the day of a second. The chain is built from TRBV6-5 and TRBJ1-2; D gene ambiguous. The CDR3: CASSDNGRYGYTF. The CDR3 DNA sequence: TGTGCCAGCAGTGATAACGGGCGATATGGCTACACCTTC.